The following is a T cell receptor beta chain sequence with its context. This clonotype occurred a few times. Its antigen target is currently unknown. Base qualities were left out, and no much larger clone turns up one base away. Library construction relied on PCR. This sample was sequenced with an Illumina HiSeq 2000. In-frame beta chains were kept once TCRdb had trimmed the public reads at Q25 with fastp and called clones with MiXCR. Rows with a matching CDR3 protein are joined into one entry that keeps the most common DNA and genes. A total of almost 20,000 distinct CDR3 sequences appear in this sample, approximately 40% of them only once. 15% to 20% of the sample rests with the top ten. Looking up the germline V gene (reference sequence) yields CDR1 LNHDA and CDR2 SQIVND. Counted from cysteine to phenylalanine, this CDR3 has 17 amino acids. CDR3 DNA is the only sequence kept; it has 51 bases, read in frame from the first base. At the junction V is shortened by 4 bases and J by 4 bases; bases outside the gene matches: 11.

This sample is part of a study of tumor-infiltrating lymphocytes in oesophageal squamous cell carcinoma (dated by TCRdb to the mid-2010s). The chain was built from TRBV19 and TRBJ1-5; TRBD1 lines up with 9 middle nucleotides. Sequenced input: esophageal tumor tissue. This receptor was obtained from a male donor with esophageal squamous cell carcinoma. The nucleotide sequence reads TGTGCCAGTAGTAGATACCGGGACAGGGCTTCTAATCAGCCCCAGCATTTT. Its translation is CASSRYRDRASNQPQHF.